These 8 T cell receptor beta chains were all obtained from the same sample, sequenced in a study of regulatory T cells in long-lasting Graves disease (dated by TCRdb to the early 2020s). Libraries were constructed by multiplex PCR. Sequenced using an Illumina HiSeq 4000. TCR beta libraries were built with iRepertoire HTBI primers and Arm-PCR amplification of CDR3 regions. The raw public data were reprocessed by TCRdb itself: fastp quality trimming at Q25, MiXCR clonotype calling, in-frame beta chains only. Under each unique CDR3 protein, matching rows form one entry showing the most common genes and DNA. The sample table records about 450,000 distinct CDR3 sequences; roughly 15% of these occur just once. Approximately 12% of the sample is taken by the ten largest. Read against the paper, the sample's time point label means: newly diagnosed GD, antithyroid drugs for less than 3 months. For both TCR sequencing and RNA sequencing, RNA was extracted from PBMCs in TRIzol.

The same data also went into a second study, on T cells in Graves' hyperthyroidism and ophthalmopathy.

This specimen was peripheral blood mononuclear cells (PBMCs), taken at new diagnosis, from a patient treated with antithyroid drugs. The source of these receptors is a woman under 40 with Graves disease. Donor details come from another sample of the same person, matched by shared clones.

This clonotype was picked up many times. The chain has TRBV10-3 and TRBJ1-1, with D unclear. This CDR3 has 13 amino acids. Looked up from germline, CDR1 is ENHRY and CDR2 is SYGVKD. V lost 9 bases to trimming and J lost 4 bases, with 15 bases between them. The CDR3 protein is CAIREVSGTEAFF. CDR3 coding DNA: TGTGCCATTAGGGAGGTTTCGGGCACTGAAGCTTTCTTT.

This clonotype has only one observation. The chain combines TRBV14 with TRBJ2-5; 9 bases are a match to TRBD1. Unmatched junction bases numbered 5, after V lost 1 base and J lost 5 bases. The CDR3 spans 15 residues. The V gene's germline CDR1 is SGHDN and CDR2 FVKESK. The CDR3 nucleotides read TGTGCCAGCAGCCAAGTACAGGGGGCGTTTGAGACCCAGTACTTC. Encoded protein: CASSQVQGAFETQYF.

This clonotype has a handful of counts. The genes are TRBV19 and TRBJ1-5; D gene uncertain. Germline V lookup: CDR1 LNHDA, CDR2 SQIVND (reference sequence). V dropped 2 bases and J dropped 4 bases, with 3 bases sitting between them. The CDR3 contains 12 residues. The CDR3 DNA is TGTGCCAGTAGTATACTTAATCAGCCCCAGCATTTT. It codes for CASSILNQPQHF.

V and J are TRBV6-1 and TRBJ2-3, with 8 nucleotides matching TRBD1. Germline V CDR1 and CDR2: MNHNS, SASEGT. The J segment lost 5 bases and the V segment lost 6 bases, leaving 4 bases of the junction unmatched. The CDR3 consists of 13 residues. The CDR3 spells CASSGQGGDTQYF. The CDR3, as DNA: TGTGCCAGCAGCGGACAGGGAGGAGATACGCAGTATTTT.

In this sample, this clonotype turned up many times. The genes are TRBV6-9 and TRBJ2-2; D is undetermined. Trimming removed 3 bases at V and 6 bases at J, with 14 bases between. Germline-derived CDR1 and CDR2 are MNHGY and SVAAGI. The CDR3 is 15 residues long. CDR3 sequence reads: CASSYSFWIPGELFF. The CDR3 DNA reads as TGTGCCAGCAGTTACAGCTTCTGGATTCCCGGGGAGCTGTTTTTT.

This clonotype occurred many times. The rearrangement links TRBV30 to TRBJ1-1; no reliable D call. V was clipped by 4 bases and J by 5 bases, with 14 bases between them. From germline, CDR1 is GTSNPN and CDR2 SVGIG (reference sequence). This CDR3 contains 13 residues. CDR3 in DNA: TGTGCCTGGACTCCCCTCGGAACGACTGAAGCTTTCTTT. Amino acids: CAWTPLGTTEAFF. The entire variable domain, with the rest obtained from reference TRBV30 and TRBJ1-1, is as follows: SQTIHQWPATLVQPVGSPLSLECTVEGTSNPNLYWYRQAAGRGLQLLFYSVGIGQISSEVPQNLSASRPQDRQFILSSKKLLLSDSGFYLCAWTPLGTTEAFFGQGTRLTVV.

In this sample, this clonotype turned up many times. This chain links TRBV11-2 with TRBJ2-5, with TRBD2 matching 7 bases. Losses at the gene ends were 1 base for V and 3 bases for J; bases not matched to a gene: 2. The germline gives CDR1 SGHAT, CDR2 FQNNGV. The CDR3 sequence is 14 residues long. The CDR3: CASSLGGSEETQYF. In nucleotides, the CDR3 is TGTGCCAGCAGCTTAGGCGGGAGCGAAGAGACCCAGTACTTC.

Points on this clonotype: A single base separates this from a much larger clone, so it may be a read error. The chain uses TRBV6-9 and TRBJ1-4; 8 bases are shared with TRBD1. J was trimmed by 3 bases and V by 2 bases; bases with no gene match: 8. The CDR3 loop spans 17 amino acids. Germline values: CDR1 MNHGY, CDR2 SVAAGI. Here the CDR3 reads CASSYTGTGAANEKLFF. CDR3 coding DNA: TGTGCCAGCAGTTATACCGGGACAGGTGCAGCTAATGAAAAACTGTTTTTT.